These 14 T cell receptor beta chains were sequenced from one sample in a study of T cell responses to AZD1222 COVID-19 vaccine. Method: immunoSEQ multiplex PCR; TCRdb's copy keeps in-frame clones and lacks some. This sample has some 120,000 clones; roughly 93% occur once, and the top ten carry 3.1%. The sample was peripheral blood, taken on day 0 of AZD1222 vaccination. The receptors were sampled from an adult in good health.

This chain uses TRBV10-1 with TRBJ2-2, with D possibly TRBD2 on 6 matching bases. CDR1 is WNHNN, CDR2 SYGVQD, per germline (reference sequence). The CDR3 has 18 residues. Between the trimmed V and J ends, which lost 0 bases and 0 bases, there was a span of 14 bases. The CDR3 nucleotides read TGCGCCAGCAGTGAGTCAGGGCAGGGAGGCCCGAACACCGGGGAGCTGTTTTTT. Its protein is CASSESGQGGPNTGELFF.

The CDR3 is CASSGVGQSNQPQHF. For the CDR3, the DNA is TGTGCCAGCAGTGGGGTCGGACAGAGCAATCAGCCCCAGCATTTT. J is TRBJ1-5 and V is TRBV5-8; perhaps TRBD1 as D (6 bases). Germline assignment: CDR1 SGHTS and CDR2 YDEGEE. V lost 5 bases, J lost 1 base, and 13 bases lay in between. This CDR3 spans 15 amino acids. Using reference TRBV5-8 and TRBJ1-5 for the parts outside the CDR3, the full variable domain is EAGVTQSPTHLIKTRGQQATLRCSPISGHTSVYWYQQALGLGLQFLLWYDEGEERNRGNFPPRFSGRQFPNYSSELNVNALELEDSALYLCASSGVGQSNQPQHFGDGTRLSIL.

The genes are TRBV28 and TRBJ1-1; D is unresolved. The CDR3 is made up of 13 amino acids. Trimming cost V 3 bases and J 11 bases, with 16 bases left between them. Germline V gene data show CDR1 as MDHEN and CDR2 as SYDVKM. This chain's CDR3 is CASSFPAGGGAFF. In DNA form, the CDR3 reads TGTGCCAGCAGTTTCCCGGCGGGTGGAGGGGCTTTCTTT.

CDR3 in DNA: TGTGCCAGCAGTTACCCCGGGGGGGGCAGTGGTGAAAAACTGTTTTTT. Its translation: CASSYPGGGSGEKLFF. This chain uses TRBV28 with TRBJ1-4; tentatively, D is TRBD1 (6 bases). The CDR3 runs 16 residues. Germline V gene lookup returns CDR1 MDHEN and CDR2 SYDVKM. Trimming cost V 4 bases and J 7 bases, with 19 bases left between them.

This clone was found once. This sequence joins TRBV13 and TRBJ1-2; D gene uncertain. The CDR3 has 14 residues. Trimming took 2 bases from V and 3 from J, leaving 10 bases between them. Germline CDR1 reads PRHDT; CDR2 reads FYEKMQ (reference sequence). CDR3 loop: CASSLLGLDYGYTF. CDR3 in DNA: TGTGCCAGCAGCTTACTCGGTCTCGACTATGGCTACACCTTC.

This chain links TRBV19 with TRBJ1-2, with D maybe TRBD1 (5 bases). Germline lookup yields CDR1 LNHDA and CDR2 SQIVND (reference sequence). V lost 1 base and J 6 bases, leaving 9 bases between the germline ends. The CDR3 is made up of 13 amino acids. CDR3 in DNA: TGTGCCAGTAGTATAGGACAGCCCCATGGCTACACCTTC. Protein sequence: CASSIGQPHGYTF.

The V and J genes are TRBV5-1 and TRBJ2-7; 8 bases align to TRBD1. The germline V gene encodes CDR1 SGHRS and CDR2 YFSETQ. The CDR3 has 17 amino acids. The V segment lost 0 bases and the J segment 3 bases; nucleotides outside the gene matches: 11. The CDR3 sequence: CASSLAQGARSFYEQYF. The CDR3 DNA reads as TGCGCCAGCAGCTTGGCGCAGGGGGCGCGTTCCTTCTACGAGCAGTACTTC. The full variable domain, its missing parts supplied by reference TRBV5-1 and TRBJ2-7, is KAGVTQTPRYLIKTRGQQVTLSCSPISGHRSVSWYQQTPGQGLQFLFEYFSETQRNKGNFPGRFSGRQFSNSRSEMNVSTLELGDSALYLCASSLAQGARSFYEQYFGPGTRLTVT.

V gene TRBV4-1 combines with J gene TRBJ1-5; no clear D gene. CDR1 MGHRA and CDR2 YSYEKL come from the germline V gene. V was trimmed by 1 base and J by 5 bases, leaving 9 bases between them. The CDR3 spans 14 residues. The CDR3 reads CASSQGLIDQPQHF. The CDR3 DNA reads TGCGCCAGCAGCCAAGGGCTTATAGATCAGCCCCAGCATTTT.

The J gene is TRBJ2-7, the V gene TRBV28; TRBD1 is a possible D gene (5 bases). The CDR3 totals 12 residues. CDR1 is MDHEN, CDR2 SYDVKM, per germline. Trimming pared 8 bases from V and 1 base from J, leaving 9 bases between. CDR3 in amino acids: CASSGISYEQYF. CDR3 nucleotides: TGTGCCAGCTCAGGGATTTCCTACGAGCAGTACTTC.

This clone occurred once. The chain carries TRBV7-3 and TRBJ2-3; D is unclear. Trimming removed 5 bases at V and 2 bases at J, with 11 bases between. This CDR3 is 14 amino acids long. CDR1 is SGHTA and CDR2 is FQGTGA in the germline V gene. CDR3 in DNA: TGTGCCAGCAGCCCGATCGGGTCCACAGATACGCAGTATTTT. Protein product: CASSPIGSTDTQYF.

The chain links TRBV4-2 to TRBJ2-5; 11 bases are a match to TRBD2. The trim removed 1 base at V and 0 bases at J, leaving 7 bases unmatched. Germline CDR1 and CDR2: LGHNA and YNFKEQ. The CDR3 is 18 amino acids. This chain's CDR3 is CASSQGAGTSGYQETQYF. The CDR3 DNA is TGTGCCAGCAGCCAAGGCGCCGGGACTAGCGGCTACCAAGAGACCCAGTACTTC.

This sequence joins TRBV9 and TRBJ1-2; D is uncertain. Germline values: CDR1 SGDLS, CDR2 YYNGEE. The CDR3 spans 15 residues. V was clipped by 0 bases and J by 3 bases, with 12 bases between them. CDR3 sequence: CASSVGGEPHYGYTF. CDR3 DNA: TGTGCCAGCAGCGTAGGCGGGGAACCCCACTATGGCTACACCTTC.

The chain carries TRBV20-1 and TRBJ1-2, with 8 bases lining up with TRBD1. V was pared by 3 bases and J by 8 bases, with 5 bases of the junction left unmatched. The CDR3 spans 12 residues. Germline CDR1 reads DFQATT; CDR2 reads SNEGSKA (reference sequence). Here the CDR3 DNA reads TGCAGTGCTAGTACAGGGGGAGGCGGCTACACCTTC. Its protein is CSASTGGGGYTF.

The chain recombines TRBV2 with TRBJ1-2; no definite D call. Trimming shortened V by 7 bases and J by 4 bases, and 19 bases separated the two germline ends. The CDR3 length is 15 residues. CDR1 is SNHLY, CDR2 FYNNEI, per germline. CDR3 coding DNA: TGTGCCAGCATGCCAGACATGGGTGCGGCCTATGGCTACACCTTC. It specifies CASMPDMGAAYGYTF.